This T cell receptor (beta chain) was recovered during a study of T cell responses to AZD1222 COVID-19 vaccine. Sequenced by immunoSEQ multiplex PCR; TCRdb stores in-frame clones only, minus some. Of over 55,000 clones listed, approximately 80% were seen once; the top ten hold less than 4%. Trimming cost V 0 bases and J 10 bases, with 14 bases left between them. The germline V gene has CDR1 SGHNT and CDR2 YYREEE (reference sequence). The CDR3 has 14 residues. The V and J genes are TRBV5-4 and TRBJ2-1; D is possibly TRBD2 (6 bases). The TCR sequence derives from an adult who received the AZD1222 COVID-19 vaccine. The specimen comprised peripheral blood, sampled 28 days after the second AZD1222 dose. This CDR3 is CASSLAGVPGEQFF. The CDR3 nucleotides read TGTGCCAGCAGCTTGGCGGGGGTTCCCGGGGAGCAGTTCTTC.